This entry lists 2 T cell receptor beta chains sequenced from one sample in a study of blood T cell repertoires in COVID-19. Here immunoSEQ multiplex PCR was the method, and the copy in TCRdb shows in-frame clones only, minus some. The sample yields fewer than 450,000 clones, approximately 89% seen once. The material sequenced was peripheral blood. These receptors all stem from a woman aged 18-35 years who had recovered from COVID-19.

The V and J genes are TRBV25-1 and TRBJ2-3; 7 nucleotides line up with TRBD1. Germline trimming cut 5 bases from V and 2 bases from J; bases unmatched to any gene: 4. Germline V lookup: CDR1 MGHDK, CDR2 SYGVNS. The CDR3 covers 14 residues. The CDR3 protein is CASSPQGITDTQYF. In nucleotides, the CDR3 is TGTGCCAGCAGTCCACAGGGGATCACAGATACGCAGTATTTT.

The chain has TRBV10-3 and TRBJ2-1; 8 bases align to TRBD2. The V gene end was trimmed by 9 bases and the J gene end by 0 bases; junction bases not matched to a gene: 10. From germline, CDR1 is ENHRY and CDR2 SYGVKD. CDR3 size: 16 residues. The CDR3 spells CAIRGGWDDSYNEQFF. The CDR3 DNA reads TGTGCCATACGGGGGGGTTGGGACGACTCCTACAATGAGCAGTTCTTC.